Listed below are T cell receptor beta chains from one sample, sequenced in a study of cytomegalovirus exposure and HLA in healthy donors. Profiling relied on immunoSEQ multiplex PCR, and the TCRdb table lists in-frame clones only, not all of them. The sample gives about 160,000 clones, approximately 85% of which show up once; roughly 0.99% is in the top ten. Specimen: PBMCs. The receptors were sampled from a girl aged 2-10 years in good health and CMV-seropositive. The CDR3 runs from the conserved cysteine through the conserved F or W. The D gene is left open where the match is weak. Only part of the rows carry a size: once, few, many, or a class if the clone is expanded.

v_gene	j_gene	abundance	d_gene	CDR3nt	CDR3aa
TRBV2	TRBJ2-1	once	.	TGTGCCAGCAGTGTAAGAGGTGGTGGGTTCTTC	CASSVRGGGFF
TRBV4-2	TRBJ2-7	.	.	TGTGCCAGCAGCCAGGAATACAGGGTGGAATACGAGCAGTACTTC	CASSQEYRVEYEQYF
TRBV29-1	TRBJ2-7	.	TRBD1	TGCAGCGTTCGGGACAGGGGACAGTTAGTATACGAGCAGTACTTC	CSVRDRGQLVYEQYF
TRBV13	TRBJ2-7	.	.	TGTGCCAGCACTTCCGCTATCGAGTACGCCTCCTACGAGCAGTACTTC	CASTSAIEYASYEQYF
TRBV30	TRBJ1-2	.	.	TGTGCCTGGAGTTTGCCATACAGTAACTATGGCTACACCTTC	CAWSLPYSNYGYTF
TRBV30	TRBJ1-2	.	.	TGTGCCTGGAGTGTAACTGCGCCGAGCTATGGCTACACCTTC	CAWSVTAPSYGYTF
TRBV7-9	TRBJ2-3	.	TRBD2	TGTGCCAGCAGCTTCAGACTAGCGGGAGAGATGACAGATACGCAGTATTTT	CASSFRLAGEMTDTQYF
TRBV6-1	TRBJ2-5	.	TRBD2	TGTGCCAGCAGTGACCTAGCGGGAGAATTGGAGACCCAGTACTTC	CASSDLAGELETQYF
TRBV18	TRBJ2-7	.	TRBD2	TGTGCCAGCTCGGCGACTAGCGGGAGCACCTACGAGCAGTACTTC	CASSATSGSTYEQYF
TRBV4-1	TRBJ2-1	.	TRBD1	TGCGCCAGCAGCCAAATAACAGGGGGCTACCTAAATGAGCAGTTCTTC	CASSQITGGYLNEQFF
TRBV28	TRBJ2-1	.	.	TGTGCCAGCAGTTCGGGAGACACTTCTTACAATGAGCAGTTCTTC	CASSSGDTSYNEQFF
TRBV5-4	TRBJ2-3	.	TRBD1	TGTGCCAGCAGCCGAGGGACAGGGAGATCGGATACGCAGTATTTT	CASSRGTGRSDTQYF
TRBV4-1	TRBJ2-3	few	.	TGCGCCAGCAGCCAAGAGCTAGGAGATACGCAGTATTTT	CASSQELGDTQYF
TRBV28	TRBJ2-3	.	TRBD1	TGTGCCAGCACCCCGGACAGGGGCCGGGGAGCAGATACGCAGTATTTT	CASTPDRGRGADTQYF
TRBV10-3	TRBJ2-1	once	TRBD2	TGTGCCATCAGTATGGGGACTAGCGGACCTTCCTACAATGAGCAGTTCTTC	CAISMGTSGPSYNEQFF
TRBV19	TRBJ2-5	.	TRBD2	TGTGCCAGTAGTATTAGCCTAGCGGGGGCGGATCGGGAGACCCAGTACTTC	CASSISLAGADRETQYF
TRBV4-1	TRBJ2-2	.	TRBD2	TGCGCCAGCCGACCGGGACTAGCGGGAGGACGGGGCACCGGGGAGCTGTTTTTT	CASRPGLAGGRGTGELFF
TRBV4-1	TRBJ2-3	.	TRBD2	TGCGCCAGCAGCCAACCACTAGCGGCCCGCACAGATACGCAGTATTTT	CASSQPLAARTDTQYF
TRBV7-9	TRBJ1-3	.	.	TGTGCCAGCAGCAGAGGAGGGACGGGAAACACCATATATTTT	CASSRGGTGNTIYF
TRBV27	TRBJ2-7	.	TRBD2	TGTGCCAGCAGTTTCGGACTAGCGGGAGGCGAGCAGTACTTC	CASSFGLAGGEQYF
TRBV28	TRBJ2-7	.	TRBD1	TGTGCCAGCAGGGACAGGGGCTCCTACGAGCAGTACTTC	CASRDRGSYEQYF
TRBV7-6	TRBJ2-3	.	TRBD2	TGTGCCAGCGCGGGAGCCCAAGATACGCAGTATTTT	CASAGAQDTQYF
TRBV11-2	TRBJ2-2	.	TRBD2	TGTGCCAGCAGCTTAAAAGCGGGAGGGGCCGGGGAGCTGTTTTTT	CASSLKAGGAGELFF